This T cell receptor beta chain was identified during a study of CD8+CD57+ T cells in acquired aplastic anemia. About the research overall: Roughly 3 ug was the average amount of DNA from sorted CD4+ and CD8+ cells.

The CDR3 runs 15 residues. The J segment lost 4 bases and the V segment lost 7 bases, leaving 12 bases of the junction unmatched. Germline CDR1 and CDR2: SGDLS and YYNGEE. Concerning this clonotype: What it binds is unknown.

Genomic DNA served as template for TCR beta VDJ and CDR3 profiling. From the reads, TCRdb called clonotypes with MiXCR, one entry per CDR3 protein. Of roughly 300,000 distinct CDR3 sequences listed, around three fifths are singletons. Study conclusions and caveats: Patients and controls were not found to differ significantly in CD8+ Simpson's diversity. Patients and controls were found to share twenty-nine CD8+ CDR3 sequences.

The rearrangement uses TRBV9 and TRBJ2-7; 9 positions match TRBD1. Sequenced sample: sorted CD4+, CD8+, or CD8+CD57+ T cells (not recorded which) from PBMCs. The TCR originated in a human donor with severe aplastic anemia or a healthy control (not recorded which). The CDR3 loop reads CASSRSGTGLYEQYF. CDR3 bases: TGTGCCAGCTCCCGATCCGGGACAGGGCTGTACGAGCAGTACTTC.